This TCR beta chain derives from a study of blood T cell repertoires in COVID-19. Whole-study context: The United States, Italy and Spain supplied acute and convalescent COVID-19 samples. From T cells, B-cell-depleted T cells, or PBMCs came the material, which was cDNA or gDNA.

Study processing details: Estimates of nucleated cell counts were drawn from the amplification of reference gene primers. Sequencing used immunoSEQ multiplex PCR; TCRdb keeps in-frame clones, though not all of them. The V and J calls and clone size are taken from that table; D and trimming were inferred from the DNA. Altogether 110,000 or so clones are present, 70% to 90% being singletons, with the ten largest covering 4.6%. The CDR3 has 15 residues. Germline values: CDR1 MNHEY, CDR2 SVGEGT. V shed 6 bases and J shed 1 base, with 15 bases lying between them. This chain connects TRBV6-2 or TRBV6-3 to TRBJ1-1, with a weak D call TRBD1 (5 bases). The clonotype was recovered from a woman aged 45-65 years with acute or convalescent COVID-19. The specimen was peripheral blood. CDR3 coding DNA: TGTGCCAGCAGCCTACTCGTAACAGGGAACACTGAAGCTTTCTTT. It is translated as CASSLLVTGNTEAFF.